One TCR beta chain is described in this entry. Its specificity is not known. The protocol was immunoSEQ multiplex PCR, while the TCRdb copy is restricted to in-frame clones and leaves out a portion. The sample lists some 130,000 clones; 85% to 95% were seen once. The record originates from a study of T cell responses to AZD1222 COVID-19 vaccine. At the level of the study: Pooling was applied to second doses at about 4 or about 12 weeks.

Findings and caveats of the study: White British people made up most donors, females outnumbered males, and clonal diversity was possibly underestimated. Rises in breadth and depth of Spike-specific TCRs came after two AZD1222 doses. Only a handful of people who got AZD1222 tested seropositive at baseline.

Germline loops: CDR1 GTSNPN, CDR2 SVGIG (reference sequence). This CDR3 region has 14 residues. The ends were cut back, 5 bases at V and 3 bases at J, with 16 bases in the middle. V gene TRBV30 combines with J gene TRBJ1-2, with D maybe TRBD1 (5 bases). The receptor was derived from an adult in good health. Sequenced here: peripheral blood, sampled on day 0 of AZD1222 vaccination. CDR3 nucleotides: TGTGCCTGGGGGGCCCGTGGCCGCGACTATGGCTACACCTTC. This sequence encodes CAWGARGRDYGYTF.